The 29 T cell receptor beta chains presented below share a single source sample, sequenced in a study of cytomegalovirus exposure and HLA in healthy donors. Use of 60 Vbeta and 13 Jbeta primers characterized the PCR. The table came from immunoSEQ multiplex PCR; TCRdb's copy has only in-frame clones and leaves some out. The sample consists of some 170,000 clones, roughly 79% of them appearing once. What was sequenced was PBMCs. The source is a woman younger than 30 in good health and CMV-seropositive.

This chain's CDR3 is CATGELAGGRTGELFF. In DNA form, the CDR3 reads TGTGCCACTGGGGAATTAGCGGGGGGAAGGACCGGGGAGCTGTTTTTT. This sequence joins TRBV10-3 and TRBJ2-2, with 10 bases fitting TRBD2. The ends lost 10 bases at V and 5 bases at J; junction bases unmatched: 13. From germline, CDR1 is ENHRY and CDR2 SYGVKD. This CDR3 comprises 16 residues.

V and J are TRBV4-1 and TRBJ2-5; the match to TRBD1 covers 10 bases. CDR1 MGHRA and CDR2 YSYEKL come from the germline V gene. J gave up 1 base and V 4 bases, and 6 bases lay outside the gene matches. This CDR3 contains 16 residues. CDR3 sequence reads: CASSRGQGNFQETQYF. Written as DNA, the CDR3 is TGCGCCAGCAGCCGGGGACAGGGGAACTTCCAAGAGACCCAGTACTTC.

This chain uses TRBV27 with TRBJ2-5; 7 nucleotides agree with TRBD1. The CDR3 has 14 residues. The V gene's germline CDR1 is MNHEY and CDR2 SMNVEV (reference sequence). V was pared by 8 bases and J by 4 bases, with 10 bases of the junction left unmatched. CDR3 DNA: TGTGCCAGCTCCCGACAGGGCCTGTCAGAGACCCAGTACTTC. Its translation is CASSRQGLSETQYF.

The chain couples TRBV4-3 to TRBJ2-1; 8 bases are a match to TRBD2. This CDR3 comprises 16 residues. CDR1 and CDR2 (germline): LGHNA, YSLEER. V lost 0 bases to trimming and J lost 10 bases; unmatched junction nucleotides: 11. The CDR3 spells CASSQEVAGINEEQFF. The CDR3 DNA follows: TGCGCCAGCAGCCAAGAGGTAGCGGGGATCAATGAGGAGCAGTTCTTC.

This clone was recorded a few times. The chain couples TRBV5-1 to TRBJ2-1; D gene ambiguous. The V end lost 4 bases, the J end lost 0 bases, and 17 bases lay between the germline ends. The CDR3 sequence is 17 residues long. Germline V gives CDR1 SGHRS, CDR2 YFSETQ. In nucleotides, the CDR3 is TGCGCCAGCAGCCCAAGATTTGAGGCTAGCTCCTACAATGAGCAGTTCTTC. Encoded protein: CASSPRFEASSYNEQFF.

The chain couples TRBV28 to TRBJ2-7; maybe TRBD2 (5 bases). V lost 5 bases and J 0 bases, leaving 14 bases between the germline ends. Germline V CDR1 and CDR2: MDHEN, SYDVKM. The CDR3 covers 15 residues. The CDR3 bases are TGTGCCAGCAGTCTCGGACTTAACCCCTCCTACGAGCAGTACTTC. It yields the protein CASSLGLNPSYEQYF.

The chain has TRBV7-3 and TRBJ2-1; 8 nucleotides line up with TRBD2. The CDR3 has 16 residues. V shed 2 bases and J 0 bases; nucleotides not matched to a gene: 3. Germline values: CDR1 SGHTA, CDR2 FQGTGA. CDR3 sequence reads: CASSLAGGNSYNEQFF. CDR3 sequence (DNA): TGTGCCAGCAGCTTAGCGGGGGGAAACTCCTACAATGAGCAGTTCTTC.

The chain has TRBV19 and TRBJ2-3; the match to TRBD2 covers 8 bases. Germline trimming cut 3 bases from V and 2 bases from J; bases unmatched to any gene: 4. Germline assignment: CDR1 LNHDA and CDR2 SQIVND (reference sequence). The CDR3 loop spans 15 amino acids. CDR3 sequence reads: CASSITSGYTDTQYF. CDR3 DNA sequence: TGTGCCAGTAGTATCACTAGCGGCTACACAGATACGCAGTATTTT.

The CDR3 DNA reads as TGCGCCAGCCTACCCGCCCCCGGAGCAGATACGCAGTATTTT. Protein: CASLPAPGADTQYF. The rearrangement joins TRBV4-1 to TRBJ2-3; D gene unclear. Per germline, CDR1 MGHRA and CDR2 YSYEKL. V was clipped by 8 bases and J by 4 bases, with 16 bases between them. The CDR3 is 14 amino acids.

The chain has TRBV23-1 and TRBJ1-3, with D unresolved. TRBV23-1 is designated an ORF whose function remains uncertain. The V end was cut by 2 bases, the J end by 0 bases, with 11 bases between. The length of the CDR3 is 16 residues. CDR3 sequence (DNA): TGCGCCAGCAGTCAAAAAAAGTACAACTCTGGAAACACCATATATTTT. Encoded protein: CASSQKKYNSGNTIYF.

The gene calls are TRBV4-1 and TRBJ2-7; the match to TRBD1 covers 8 bases. Trimming took 1 base from V and 0 from J; bases not matched to a gene: 8. The germline CDR1 and CDR2 sequences are MGHRA and YSYEKL. The CDR3 has 17 residues. The CDR3 spells CASSQVYRDRLSYEQYF. The CDR3 DNA is TGCGCCAGCAGCCAAGTGTACCGGGACAGGCTCTCCTACGAGCAGTACTTC.

The chain combines TRBV6-4 with TRBJ1-2; possibly TRBD1 for D (6 bases). Per the germline V gene, CDR1 is MRHNA and CDR2 is SNTAGT. The germline V and J ends were trimmed by 6 bases and 6 bases, with 20 bases remaining between them. The CDR3 contains 15 residues. CDR3 DNA: TGTGCCAGCAGCTCAGAATCGGCGGGGGGCAATGGCTACACCTTC. Its protein is CASSSESAGGNGYTF.

The J gene is TRBJ1-3, the V gene TRBV19; unclear D gene. The germline CDR1 and CDR2 sequences are LNHDA and SQIVND (reference sequence). Trimming pared 5 bases from V and 5 bases from J, leaving 7 bases between. This CDR3 spans 12 amino acids. The CDR3 coding sequence is TGTGCCAGTAGTCCCAGTCGAAACACCATATATTTT. Its protein product is CASSPSRNTIYF.

V and J are TRBV30 and TRBJ2-1, with 10 bases matching TRBD2. Germline CDR1 reads GTSNPN; CDR2 reads SVGIG (reference sequence). The junction had 7 bases not matched to a gene; V was cut back by 0 bases and J by 2 bases. This CDR3 is built from 17 residues. The DNA for the CDR3 is TGTGCCTGGAGTGTACAGCGGGGGGGCTTACCCTACAATGAGCAGTTCTTC. Residues: CAWSVQRGGLPYNEQFF.

The chain is built from TRBV5-6 and TRBJ2-3, with D tentatively TRBD2 (6 bases). Germline CDR1 reads SGHDT; CDR2 reads YYEEEE. The CDR3 extends over 17 amino acids. Trimming shortened V by 0 bases and J by 2 bases, and 16 bases separated the two germline ends. The CDR3 here is CASSLGLARLITDTQYF. Here the CDR3 DNA reads TGTGCCAGCAGCTTGGGTCTAGCGCGCCTGATCACAGATACGCAGTATTTT.

CDR3 sequence: CASSLGGTSLHEQYF. The CDR3 DNA is TGCGCCAGCAGCTTGGGAGGGACTAGTCTACACGAGCAGTACTTC. The V call is TRBV5-1, the J call TRBJ2-7; 8 positions match TRBD2. Looked up from germline, CDR1 is SGHRS and CDR2 is YFSETQ. The V segment lost 0 bases and the J segment 5 bases; nucleotides outside the gene matches: 7. This CDR3 region has 15 residues.

In this sample, this clone turned up a few times. V usage is TRBV15 and J usage is TRBJ2-3; 8 positions match TRBD2. Germline-derived CDR1 and CDR2 are LNHNV and YYDKDF (reference sequence). J was trimmed by 5 bases and V by 1 base; bases with no gene match: 8. This CDR3 has 16 residues. CDR3 sequence reads: CATSRADGGAGDTQYF. The CDR3 DNA follows: TGTGCCACCAGCAGAGCGGACGGGGGGGCTGGAGATACGCAGTATTTT.

The genes are TRBV21-1 and TRBJ1-1; TRBD1, the table's D call, lacks a check against the DNA. TRBV21-1 is assigned pseudogene status. The CDR3 is 17 residues long. CDR3: CASSNLPPGQGSPEAFF. For the CDR3, the DNA is TGTGCCAGCAGCAATCTTCCACCGGGACAGGGCTCTCCTGAAGCTTTCTTT.

With regard to this clone: In the same sample, other DNA sequences code for this CDR3. The chain has TRBV5-4 and TRBJ2-2; 11 positions agree with TRBD2. With V trimmed by 4 bases and J by 6 bases, 8 bases remained unmatched. The germline V gene has CDR1 SGHNT and CDR2 YYREEE (reference sequence). There are 16 residues in the CDR3. CDR3 bases: TGTGCCAGCAGCCCGCCTAGCGGGGGGAGTTCCGGGGAGCTGTTTTTT. It is translated as CASSPPSGGSSGELFF. Together with reference TRBV5-4 and TRBJ2-2, the CDR3 gives the full variable domain: ETGVTQSPTHLIKTRGQQVTLRCSSQSGHNTVSWYQQALGQGPQFIFQYYREEENGRGNFPPRFSGLQFPNYSSELNVNALELDDSALYLCASSPPSGGSSGELFFGEGSRLTVL.

The chain employs TRBV29-1 and TRBJ1-2; 7 positions match TRBD1. The CDR3 totals 16 residues. V dropped 1 base and J dropped 6; count of bases not matched to a gene: 14. Per the germline V gene, CDR1 is SQVTM and CDR2 is ANQGSEA. CDR3 nucleotide sequence: TGCAGCGTTGAAGGGCGACCAACAGGGGTCCCCGATGGCTACACCTTC. Its translation: CSVEGRPTGVPDGYTF. The entire variable domain, with the rest obtained from reference TRBV29-1 and TRBJ1-2, is as follows: SAVISQKPSRDICQRGTSLTIQCQVDSQVTMMFWYRQQPGQSLTLIATANQGSEATYESGFVIDKFPISRPNLTFSTLTVSNMSPEDSSIYLCSVEGRPTGVPDGYTFGSGTRLTVV.

The genes are TRBV30 and TRBJ2-3; 9 bases map to TRBD2. The CDR3 spans 14 residues. Looked up from germline, CDR1 is GTSNPN and CDR2 is SVGIG (reference sequence). V was clipped by 5 bases and J by 0 bases; unmatched bases: 3. DNA of the CDR3: TGTGCCTGGGGTAGCGGGGGCAGCACAGATACGCAGTATTTT. This encodes CAWGSGGSTDTQYF.

This clone was seen a few times. The chain has TRBV19 and TRBJ2-1; 8 positions agree with TRBD1. The CDR3 is 13 amino acids. Per the germline V gene, CDR1 is LNHDA and CDR2 is SQIVND (reference sequence). V dropped 7 bases and J dropped 8; count of bases not matched to a gene: 7. The CDR3 protein is CASNQDRVDEQFF. DNA for the CDR3: TGTGCCAGTAACCAGGACAGGGTCGATGAGCAGTTCTTC.

The J gene is TRBJ2-7, the V gene TRBV6-5; TRBD1 agrees at 7 bases. The CDR3 loop spans 15 amino acids. Germline CDR1 is MNHEY and CDR2 is SVGAGI. V was pared by 0 bases and J by 7 bases, with 9 bases of the junction left unmatched. CDR3 region: CASSYSRQGSWEQYF. CDR3 nucleotides: TGTGCCAGCAGTTACTCTCGACAGGGAAGTTGGGAGCAGTACTTC.

The chain uses TRBV7-9 and TRBJ2-7, with D maybe TRBD1 (6 bases). Looked up from germline, CDR1 is SEHNR and CDR2 is FQNEAQ (reference sequence). The CDR3 contains 14 residues. V was cut by 7 bases and J by 3 bases, with 16 bases left in between. The CDR3 here is CASTPGTFGYEQYF. Here the CDR3 DNA reads TGTGCCAGCACCCCCGGGACATTCGGCTACGAGCAGTACTTC.

The chain recombines TRBV6-5 with TRBJ2-2; TRBD1 is a possible D gene (6 bases). V was shortened by 6 bases and J by 5 bases, with 16 bases between the two germline ends. CDR1 is MNHEY and CDR2 is SVGAGI in the germline V gene. The CDR3 covers 15 residues. The CDR3 loop reads CASSRQASGTGELFF. CDR3 DNA: TGTGCCAGCAGCCGACAGGCCTCGGGGACCGGGGAGCTGTTTTTT.

This clone was seen a single time. This chain links TRBV18 with TRBJ2-7; D unresolved. The CDR3 totals 13 residues. CDR1 and CDR2 (germline): KGHSH, LQKENI. Trimming removed 0 bases from V and 2 bases from J, with 5 bases in between. The CDR3 sequence: CASSPPGAYEQYF. For the CDR3, the DNA is TGTGCCAGCTCACCACCCGGAGCCTACGAGCAGTACTTC.

V usage is TRBV15 and J usage is TRBJ2-3; tentative D call: TRBD2 (6 bases). Germline V gene sequence: CDR1 LNHNV, CDR2 YYDKDF (reference sequence). The CDR3 loop spans 19 amino acids. V was cut by 0 bases and J by 0 bases, with 19 bases left in between. CDR3 sequence: CATSRDRSGGGFSTDTQYF. The CDR3 nucleotides are TGTGCCACCAGCAGAGATCGGAGCGGAGGAGGGTTTAGCACAGATACGCAGTATTTT.

This clone was observed a handful of times. Other DNA sequences within the sample encode an identical CDR3. The chain recombines TRBV7-9 with TRBJ2-1, with 8 bases aligning to TRBD1. Germline V gene lookup returns CDR1 SEHNR and CDR2 FQNEAQ (reference sequence). The ends lost 3 bases at V and 5 bases at J; junction bases unmatched: 3. The CDR3 is 14 residues long. This chain's CDR3 is CASSLTTGDNEQFF. The DNA for the CDR3 is TGTGCCAGCAGCTTGACGACAGGGGACAATGAGCAGTTCTTC.

This chain connects TRBV11-2 to TRBJ1-1, with 7 bases matching TRBD1. Germline trimming cut 2 bases from V and 5 bases from J; bases unmatched to any gene: 8. The CDR3 totals 15 residues. The germline gives CDR1 SGHAT, CDR2 FQNNGV. The CDR3 is CASSLPAGGGTEAFF. The DNA of the CDR3 is TGTGCCAGCAGCTTACCCGCAGGGGGTGGGACTGAAGCTTTCTTT. The whole variable domain, remainder taken from reference TRBV11-2 and TRBJ1-1, is EAGVAQSPRYKIIEKRQSVAFWCNPISGHATLYWYQQILGQGPKLLIQFQNNGVVDDSQLPKDRFSAERLKGVDSTLKIQPAKLEDSAVYLCASSLPAGGGTEAFFGQGTRLTVV.